This T cell receptor beta chain was retrieved from a study of T-cell memory formation after mild COVID-19. This clonotype occurred many times. V gave up 3 bases and J gave up 2 bases; unmatched junction bases: 1. The CDR3 sequence is 13 residues long. The germline V gene encodes CDR1 SEHNR and CDR2 FQNEAQ (reference sequence). From the 5' RACE reads, TCRdb called clonotypes with MiXCR, one entry per CDR3 protein. The sample lists approximately 560,000 distinct CDR3 sequences, approximately 15% seen once, with roughly 8.2% in the top ten. This clonotype was obtained from an adult woman who had mild COVID-19 (a few samples of this study predate the infection). Cell type and time point are not known. Material: PBMCs or a T cell subset sorted from them (not recorded which). The rearrangement joins TRBV7-9 to TRBJ2-7; 7 bases agree with TRBD2. CDR3 in DNA: TGTGCCAGCAGCTTCGGGACTACCTACGAGCAGTACTTC. This encodes CASSFGTTYEQYF.